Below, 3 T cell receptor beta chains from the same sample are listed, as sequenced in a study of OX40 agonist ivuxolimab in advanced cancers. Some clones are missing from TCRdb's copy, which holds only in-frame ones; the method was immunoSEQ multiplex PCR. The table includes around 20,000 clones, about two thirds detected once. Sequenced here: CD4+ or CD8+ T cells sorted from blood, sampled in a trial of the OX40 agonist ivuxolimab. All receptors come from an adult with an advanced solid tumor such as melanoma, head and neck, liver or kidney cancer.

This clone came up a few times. The CDR3 DNA reads TGTGCCTGGAGTGGGAGGGGCCATCAGCCCCAGCATTTT. This encodes CAWSGRGHQPQHF. This chain links TRBV30 with TRBJ1-5, with D possibly being TRBD1 (5 bases). Germline V gene lookup returns CDR1 GTSNPN and CDR2 SVGIG (reference sequence). V was shortened by 1 base and J by 5 bases, with 9 bases between the two germline ends. The CDR3 sequence is 13 residues long.

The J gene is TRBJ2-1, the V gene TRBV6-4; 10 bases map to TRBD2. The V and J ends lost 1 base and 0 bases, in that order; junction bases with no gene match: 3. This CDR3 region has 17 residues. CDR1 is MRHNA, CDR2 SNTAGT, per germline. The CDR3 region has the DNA TGTGCCAGCAGTGACTTCTCTAGCGGGAGCTCCTACAATGAGCAGTTCTTC. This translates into CASSDFSSGSSYNEQFF.

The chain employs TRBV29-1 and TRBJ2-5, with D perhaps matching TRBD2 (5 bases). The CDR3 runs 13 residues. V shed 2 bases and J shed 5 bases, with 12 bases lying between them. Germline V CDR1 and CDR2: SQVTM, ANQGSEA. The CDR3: CSVEILAGETQYF. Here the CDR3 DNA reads TGCAGCGTTGAAATTCTAGCTGGGGAGACCCAGTACTTC.